The rows below give T cell receptor beta chains drawn from one sample of a study of T cell changes during pregnancy in multiple sclerosis. This table comes from immunoSEQ multiplex PCR, and its TCRdb copy is limited to in-frame clones, with some not included. This table holds fewer than 30,000 clones, roughly 90% found once. The sample in question was CD8+ T cells from peripheral blood mononuclear cells, obtained in the third trimester of pregnancy. These TCRs come from a female donor in good health, enrolled as a control in a pregnancy study. Both conserved end residues are part of each CDR3. Each record gives: D gene, V gene, clone size, J gene, CDR3 DNA, CDR3 protein. A D gene is named only where the DNA matches it firmly. Not all rows give a size; the values are once, few, many and, for expanded clones, a class.

NA	TRBV6-1	few	TRBJ1-5	TGTGCCAGCAGTGGTGGGCCAGGGGATAGCAATCAGCCCCAGCATTTT	CASSGGPGDSNQPQHF
NA	TRBV19	NA	TRBJ2-3	TGTGCCAGTAGTATAGGGTTTCGCGGGCAGCACACAGATACGCAGTATTTT	CASSIGFRGQHTDTQYF
TRBD2	TRBV7-9	NA	TRBJ2-7	TGTGCCAGCAGCTCAACGACTAGCGGGGGTAGCTACGAGCAGTACTTC	CASSSTTSGGSYEQYF
TRBD2	TRBV6-4	few	TRBJ2-7	TGTGCCAGCAGTGCCACTAGCGGGGCACCCTACGAGCAGTACTTC	CASSATSGAPYEQYF
NA	TRBV15	NA	TRBJ2-3	TGTGCCACCAGCAGAGAAGGGGGGGCCACAGATACGCAGTATTTT	CATSREGGATDTQYF
TRBD1	TRBV18	NA	TRBJ1-2	TGTGCCAGCTCACCGAGCAGGGGGCTTTATTCGAGCTATGGCTACACCTTC	CASSPSRGLYSSYGYTF
NA	TRBV7-8	NA	TRBJ1-1	TGTGCCAGCAGCTTCCCCCTCGGACAGACAGCTATGAACACTGAAGCTTTCTTT	CASSFPLGQTAMNTEAFF
NA	TRBV7-2	once	TRBJ1-1	TGTGCCAGCAGCTTTAGTAGCCGGTTCCCCCCTGACACTGAAGCTTTCTTT	CASSFSSRFPPDTEAFF
TRBD2	TRBV7-6	once	TRBJ2-1	TGTGCCAGCAGCACTTTAGCGGGAGTCGACAATGAGCAGTTCTTC	CASSTLAGVDNEQFF
NA	TRBV7-9	NA	TRBJ1-1	TGTGCCAGCAGCGGCGGCAGTCCGAACACTGAAGCTTTCTTT	CASSGGSPNTEAFF
NA	TRBV7-4	NA	TRBJ2-5	TGTGCCAGCATAAGGTGGGCGGGGCTCCAAGAGACCCAGTACTTC	CASIRWAGLQETQYF
NA	TRBV11-2	NA	TRBJ2-7	TGTGCCAGCAGCTTGGGACTGACCTACGAGCAGTACTTC	CASSLGLTYEQYF
NA	TRBV11-2	once	TRBJ2-7	TGTGCCAGCAGCTTAGGGCAGTACTACGAGCAGTACTTC	CASSLGQYYEQYF
NA	TRBV19	NA	TRBJ2-7	TGTGCCAGTAGTATCTCACTTTCCACCTACGAGCAGTACTTC	CASSISLSTYEQYF
NA	TRBV7-2	NA	TRBJ2-1	TGTGCCAGCAGCTTAGGGCTAGCAGGCTCCTACAATGAGCAGTTCTTC	CASSLGLAGSYNEQFF
TRBD1	TRBV7-9	NA	TRBJ2-5	TGTGCCAGCAGCCCCAGGACAGGCGACGCTCAAGAGACCCAGTACTTC	CASSPRTGDAQETQYF
NA	TRBV5-6	NA	TRBJ2-7	TGTGCCAGCATCAACAATGAGGGCTACGAGCAGTACTTC	CASINNEGYEQYF
NA	TRBV7-9	NA	TRBJ1-2	TGTGCCAGCAGCTCGGGACTGGGCCATAACTATGGCTACACCTTC	CASSSGLGHNYGYTF
NA	TRBV6-4	NA	TRBJ2-3	TGTGCCAGCAGTGACTCCTCGTCTAGCACAGATACGCAGTATTTT	CASSDSSSSTDTQYF
TRBD2	TRBV6-5	NA	TRBJ2-7	TGTGCCAGCAGTTTTGGGACTAGCTCCTACGAGCAGTACTTC	CASSFGTSSYEQYF
TRBD1	TRBV15	NA	TRBJ2-2	TGTGCCACCAGCAGTAGACAGGGGTGGGACACCGGGGAGCTGTTTTTT	CATSSRQGWDTGELFF
TRBD1	TRBV10-2	NA	TRBJ1-2	TGCGCCAGCACGAAAAACAGGGGTCATGGCTACACCTTC	CASTKNRGHGYTF
NA	TRBV15	NA	TRBJ2-7	TGTGCCACCAGTCTCCCTAGGAGTTCCTACGAGCAGTACTTC	CATSLPRSSYEQYF
NA	TRBV6-5	NA	TRBJ2-1	TGTGCCAGCAGTTATGGGGGGTATTACAATGAGCAGTTCTTC	CASSYGGYYNEQFF
TRBD2	TRBV19	NA	TRBJ2-1	TGTGCCAGTACCATAGGGTCGGGACTAGCCTACAATGAGCAGTTCTTC	CASTIGSGLAYNEQFF
NA	TRBV2	few	TRBJ2-7	TGTGCCAGCAGTGAAATGGCGGGGACCTACGAGCAGTACTTC	CASSEMAGTYEQYF
NA	TRBV6-4	NA	TRBJ2-3	TGTGCCAGCTCAGGAAGTAGCACAGATACGCAGTATTTT	CASSGSSTDTQYF